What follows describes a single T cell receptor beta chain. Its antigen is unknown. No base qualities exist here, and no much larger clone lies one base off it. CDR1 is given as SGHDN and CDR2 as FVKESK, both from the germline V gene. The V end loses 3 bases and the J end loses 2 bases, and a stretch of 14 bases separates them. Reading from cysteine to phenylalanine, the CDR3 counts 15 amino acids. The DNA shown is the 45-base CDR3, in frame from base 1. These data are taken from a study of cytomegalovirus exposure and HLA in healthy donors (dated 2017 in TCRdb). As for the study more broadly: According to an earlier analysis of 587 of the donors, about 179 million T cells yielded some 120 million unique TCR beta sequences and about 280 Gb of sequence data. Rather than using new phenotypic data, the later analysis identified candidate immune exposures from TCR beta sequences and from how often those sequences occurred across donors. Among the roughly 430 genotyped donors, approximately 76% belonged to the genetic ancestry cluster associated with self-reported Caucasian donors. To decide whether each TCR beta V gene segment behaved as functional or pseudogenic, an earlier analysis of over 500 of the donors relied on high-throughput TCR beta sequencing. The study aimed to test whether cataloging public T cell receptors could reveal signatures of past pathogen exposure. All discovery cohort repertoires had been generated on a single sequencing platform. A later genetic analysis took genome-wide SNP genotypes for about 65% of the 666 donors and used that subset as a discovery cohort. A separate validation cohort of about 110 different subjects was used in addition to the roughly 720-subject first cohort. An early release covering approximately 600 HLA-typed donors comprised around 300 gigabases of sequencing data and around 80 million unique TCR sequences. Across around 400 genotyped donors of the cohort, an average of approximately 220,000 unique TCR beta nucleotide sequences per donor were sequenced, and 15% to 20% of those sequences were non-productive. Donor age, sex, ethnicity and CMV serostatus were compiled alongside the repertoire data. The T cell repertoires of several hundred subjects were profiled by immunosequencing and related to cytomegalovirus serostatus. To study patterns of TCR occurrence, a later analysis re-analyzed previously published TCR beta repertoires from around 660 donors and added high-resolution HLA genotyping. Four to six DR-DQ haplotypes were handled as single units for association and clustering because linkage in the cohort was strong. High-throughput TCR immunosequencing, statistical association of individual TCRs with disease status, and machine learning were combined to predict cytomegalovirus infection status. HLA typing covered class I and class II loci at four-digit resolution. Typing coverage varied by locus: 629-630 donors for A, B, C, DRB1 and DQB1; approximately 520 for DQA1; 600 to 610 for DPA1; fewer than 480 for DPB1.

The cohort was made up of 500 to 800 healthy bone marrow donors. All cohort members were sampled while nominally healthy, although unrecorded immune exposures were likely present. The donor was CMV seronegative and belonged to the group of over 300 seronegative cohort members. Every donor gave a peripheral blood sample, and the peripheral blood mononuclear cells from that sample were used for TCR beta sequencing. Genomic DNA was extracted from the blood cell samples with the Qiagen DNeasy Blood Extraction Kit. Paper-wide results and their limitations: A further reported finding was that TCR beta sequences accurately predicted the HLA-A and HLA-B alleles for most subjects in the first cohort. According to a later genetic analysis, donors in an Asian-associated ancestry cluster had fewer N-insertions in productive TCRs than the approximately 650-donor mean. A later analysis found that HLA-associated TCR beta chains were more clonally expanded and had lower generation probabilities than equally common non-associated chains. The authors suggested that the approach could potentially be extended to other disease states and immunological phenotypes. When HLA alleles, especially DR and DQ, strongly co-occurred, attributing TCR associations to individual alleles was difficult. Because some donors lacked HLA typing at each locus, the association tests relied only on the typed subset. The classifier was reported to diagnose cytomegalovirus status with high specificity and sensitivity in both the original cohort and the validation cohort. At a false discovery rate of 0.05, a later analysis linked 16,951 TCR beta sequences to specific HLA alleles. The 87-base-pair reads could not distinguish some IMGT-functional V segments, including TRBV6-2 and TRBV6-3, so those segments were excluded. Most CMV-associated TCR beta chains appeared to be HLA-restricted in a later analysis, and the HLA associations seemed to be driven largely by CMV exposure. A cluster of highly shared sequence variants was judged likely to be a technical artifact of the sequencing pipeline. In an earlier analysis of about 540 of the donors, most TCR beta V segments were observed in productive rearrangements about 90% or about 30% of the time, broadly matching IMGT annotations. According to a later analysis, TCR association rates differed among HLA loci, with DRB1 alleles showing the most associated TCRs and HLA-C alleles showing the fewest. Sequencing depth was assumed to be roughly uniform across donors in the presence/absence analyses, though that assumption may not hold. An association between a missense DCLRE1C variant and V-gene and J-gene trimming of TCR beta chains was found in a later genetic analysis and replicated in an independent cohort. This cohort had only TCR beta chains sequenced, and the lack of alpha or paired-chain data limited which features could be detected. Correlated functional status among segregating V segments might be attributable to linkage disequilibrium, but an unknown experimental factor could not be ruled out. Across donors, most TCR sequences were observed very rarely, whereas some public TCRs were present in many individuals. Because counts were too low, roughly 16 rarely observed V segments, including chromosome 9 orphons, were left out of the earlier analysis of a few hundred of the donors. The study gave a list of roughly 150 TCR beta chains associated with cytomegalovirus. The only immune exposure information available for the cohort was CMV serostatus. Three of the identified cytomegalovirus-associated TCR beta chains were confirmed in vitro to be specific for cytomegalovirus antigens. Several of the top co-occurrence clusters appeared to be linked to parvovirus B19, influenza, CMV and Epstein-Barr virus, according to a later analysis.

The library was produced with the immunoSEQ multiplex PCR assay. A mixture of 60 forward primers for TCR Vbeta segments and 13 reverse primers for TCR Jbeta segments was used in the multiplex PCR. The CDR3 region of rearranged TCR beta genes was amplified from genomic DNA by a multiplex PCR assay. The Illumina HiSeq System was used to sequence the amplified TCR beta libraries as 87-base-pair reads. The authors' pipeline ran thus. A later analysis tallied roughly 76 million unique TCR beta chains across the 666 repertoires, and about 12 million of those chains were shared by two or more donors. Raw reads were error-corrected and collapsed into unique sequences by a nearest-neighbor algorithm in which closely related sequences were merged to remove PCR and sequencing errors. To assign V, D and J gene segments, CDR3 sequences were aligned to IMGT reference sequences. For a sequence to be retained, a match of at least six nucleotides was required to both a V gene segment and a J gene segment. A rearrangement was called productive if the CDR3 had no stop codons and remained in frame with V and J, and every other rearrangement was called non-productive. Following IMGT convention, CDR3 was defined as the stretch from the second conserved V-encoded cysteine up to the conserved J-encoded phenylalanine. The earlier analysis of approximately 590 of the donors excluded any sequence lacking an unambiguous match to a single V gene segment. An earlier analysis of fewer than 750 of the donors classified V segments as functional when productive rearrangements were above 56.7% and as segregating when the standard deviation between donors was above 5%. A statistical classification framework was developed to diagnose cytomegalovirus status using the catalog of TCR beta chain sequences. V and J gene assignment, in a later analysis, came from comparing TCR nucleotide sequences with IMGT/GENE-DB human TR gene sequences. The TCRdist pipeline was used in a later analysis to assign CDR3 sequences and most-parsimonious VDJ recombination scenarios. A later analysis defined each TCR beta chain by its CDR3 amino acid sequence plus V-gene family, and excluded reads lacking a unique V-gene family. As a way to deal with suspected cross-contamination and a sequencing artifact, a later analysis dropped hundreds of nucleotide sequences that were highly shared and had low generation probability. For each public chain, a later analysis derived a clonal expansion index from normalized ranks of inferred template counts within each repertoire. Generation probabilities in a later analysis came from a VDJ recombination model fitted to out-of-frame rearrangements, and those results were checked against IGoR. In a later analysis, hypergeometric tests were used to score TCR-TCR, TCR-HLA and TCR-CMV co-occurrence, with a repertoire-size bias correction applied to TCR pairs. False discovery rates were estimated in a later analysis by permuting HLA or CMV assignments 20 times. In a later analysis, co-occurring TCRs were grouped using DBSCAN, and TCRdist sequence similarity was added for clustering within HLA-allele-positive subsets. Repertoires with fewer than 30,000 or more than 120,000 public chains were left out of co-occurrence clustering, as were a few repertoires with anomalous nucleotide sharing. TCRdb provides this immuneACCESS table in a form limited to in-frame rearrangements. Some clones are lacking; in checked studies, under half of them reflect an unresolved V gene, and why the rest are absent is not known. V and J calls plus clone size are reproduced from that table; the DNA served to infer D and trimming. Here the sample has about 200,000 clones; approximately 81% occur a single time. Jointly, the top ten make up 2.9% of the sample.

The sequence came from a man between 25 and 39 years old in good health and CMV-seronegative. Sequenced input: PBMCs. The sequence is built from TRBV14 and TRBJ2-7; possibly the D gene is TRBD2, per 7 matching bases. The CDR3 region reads CASSQPGGPPYEQYF. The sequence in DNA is TGTGCCAGCAGCCAGCCCGGGGGGCCTCCCTACGAGCAGTACTTC.